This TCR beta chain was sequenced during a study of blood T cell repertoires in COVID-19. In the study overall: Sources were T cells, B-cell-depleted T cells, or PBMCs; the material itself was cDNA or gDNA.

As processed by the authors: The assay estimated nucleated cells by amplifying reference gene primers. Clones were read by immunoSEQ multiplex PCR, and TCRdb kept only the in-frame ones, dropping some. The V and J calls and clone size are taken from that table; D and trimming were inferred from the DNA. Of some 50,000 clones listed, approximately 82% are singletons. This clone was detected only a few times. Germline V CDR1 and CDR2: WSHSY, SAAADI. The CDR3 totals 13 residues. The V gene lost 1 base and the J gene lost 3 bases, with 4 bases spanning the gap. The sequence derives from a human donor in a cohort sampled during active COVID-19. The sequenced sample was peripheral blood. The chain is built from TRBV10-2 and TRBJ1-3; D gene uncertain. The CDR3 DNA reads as TGCGCCAGCAGTGAGTTCGGTGGAAACACCATATATTTT. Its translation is CASSEFGGNTIYF.